This T cell receptor (beta chain) was recorded in a study of STAT3 mutations in large granular lymphocyte leukemia. Study information: More than half of T-LGLL patients received immunosuppressive therapy. Study-wide results and limits: TCR clonotype switching after therapy occurred in about 35% of the 18 patients. In T-cell large granular lymphocyte leukemia, about half of patients showed multiple immunodominant subclonotypes.

Remarks on this clone: Its cognate antigen is unknown.

Measured with immunoSEQ multiplex PCR; TCRdb has only the in-frame clones, and not every one. Altogether roughly 40,000 clones are present, around nine tenths being singletons, with the ten largest covering 0.35% to 0.5%. Trimming took 5 bases from V and 2 from J; bases not matched to a gene: 4. Germline V gene data show CDR1 as SEHNR and CDR2 as FQNEAQ (reference sequence). The CDR3 is 15 residues long. The specimen was PBMCs. The TCR comes from a human donor with T large granular lymphocyte leukemia. Some clones in this sample may be carry-over from other donors' samples. This chain uses TRBV7-9 with TRBJ2-1; 9 bases fit TRBD1. This CDR3 is CASSQGQGPYNEQFF. CDR3 coding DNA: TGTGCCAGCAGCCAAGGACAGGGGCCCTACAATGAGCAGTTCTTC.